This entry describes one T cell receptor (beta chain). The sample comes from a study of technical replicates of blood from a handful of donors. Germline assignment: CDR1 SGHKS and CDR2 YYEKEE (reference sequence). V gave up 3 bases and J gave up 0 bases, with 19 bases separating them. The CDR3 sequence is 18 residues long. Libraries were prepared by immunoSEQ multiplex PCR; TCRdb keeps only in-frame clonotypes and omits some of them. Among 70,000 to 85,000 clones, 95% to 98% were seen once, and the ten largest hold more than 0.15%. The clonotype comes from a human donor in good health. Sequenced material: T cells isolated from PBMCs. The J gene is TRBJ1-5, the V gene TRBV5-5; the D gene is possibly TRBD1 (6 bases). The CDR3, as DNA: TGTGCCAGCAGCTGGGGGATAGGACAGAGATATAGCAATCAGCCCCAGCATTTT. Its translation is CASSWGIGQRYSNQPQHF.